This entry describes one T cell receptor (beta chain). No antigen is known for it. The entry originates in a study of T cell repertoires in cytomegalovirus infection. For the study at large: Evidence of both CMV infection and a matching HLA type came from public TCR beta signatures. Findings and limits, study-wide: Identification of carriers of CMV plus the relevant HLA was performed using cumulative public TCR beta family frequency. CMV-specific TCR beta clonotypes restricted by HLA-C dominated the ex vivo response.

Germline values: CDR1 SGHVT, CDR2 SQSDAQ. The germline V and J ends were trimmed by 6 bases and 12 bases, with 12 bases remaining between them. The CDR3 loop spans 11 amino acids. Using its own MiXCR run on the reads, TCRdb lists one record per CDR3 protein. The sample consists of approximately 630,000 distinct CDR3 sequences, approximately 24% of them appearing once. The sequencing input was CD8+ T cells from PBMCs. This clonotype was sampled from a human donor in good health (CMV status not recorded). Some clones in this sample may be carry-over from other donors' samples. The chain combines TRBV7-4 with TRBJ2-1; D perhaps matches TRBD1 (5 bases). CDR3 sequence (DNA): TGTGCCAGCAGTCGGACACCCCCGCAGTTCTTC. Protein: CASSRTPPQFF. Full variable domain (remainder filled in from reference TRBV7-4 and TRBJ2-1): GAGVSQSPRYKVAKRGRDVALRCDSISGHVTLYWYRQTLGQGSEVLTYSQSDAQRDKSGRPSGRFSAERPERSVSTLKIQRTEQGDSAVYLCASSRTPPQFFGPGTRLTVL.